This T cell receptor (beta chain) comes out of a study of cytomegalovirus exposure and HLA in healthy donors. Turning to the study itself: The early release's HLA-typed donors yielded some 85 million unique TCRs. Of more than 350 genotyped donors, around 76% clustered with self-reported Caucasian donors. Broader study findings: The study put 150 to 200 TCR beta chains on its list as cytomegalovirus-associated. Among CMV-associated TCR beta chains, most appeared HLA-restricted in a later analysis.

The PCR employed 60 Vbeta primers together with 13 Jbeta primers. The repertoire was sequenced with immunoSEQ multiplex PCR; TCRdb's copy has only in-frame clones and lacks some. Among 100,000 to 150,000 clones listed, 70% to 80% were seen once. A remark on this clone: What it binds is not known.

Per the germline V gene, CDR1 is MRHNA and CDR2 is SNTAGT. The CDR3 loop spans 11 amino acids. Between the trimmed V and J ends, which lost 10 bases and 10 bases, there was a span of 16 bases. Sequenced input: PBMCs. This TCR derives from a woman in her sixties or seventies in good health and CMV-seropositive. V usage is TRBV6-4 and J usage is TRBJ1-1; perhaps TRBD1 as D (5 bases). The CDR3 spells CAITKGLGAFF. The CDR3, as DNA: TGTGCCATTACAAAGGGGCTAGGAGCTTTCTTT.